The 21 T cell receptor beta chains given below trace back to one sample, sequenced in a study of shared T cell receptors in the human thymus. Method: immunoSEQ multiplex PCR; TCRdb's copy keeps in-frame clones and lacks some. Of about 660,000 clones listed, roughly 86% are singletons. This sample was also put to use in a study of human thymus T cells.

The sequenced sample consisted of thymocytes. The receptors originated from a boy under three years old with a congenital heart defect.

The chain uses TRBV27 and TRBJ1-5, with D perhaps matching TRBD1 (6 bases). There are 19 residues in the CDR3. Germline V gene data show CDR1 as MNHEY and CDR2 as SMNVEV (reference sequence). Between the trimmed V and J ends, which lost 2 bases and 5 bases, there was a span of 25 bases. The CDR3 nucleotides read TGTGCCAGCAGTTTAGGGTTCCATTCTAATACAGGGTCCCATCAGCCCCAGCATTTT. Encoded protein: CASSLGFHSNTGSHQPQHF.

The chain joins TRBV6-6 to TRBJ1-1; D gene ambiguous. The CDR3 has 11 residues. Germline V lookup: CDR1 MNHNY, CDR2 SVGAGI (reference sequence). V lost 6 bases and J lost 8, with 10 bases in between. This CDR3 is CASSFAGEAFF. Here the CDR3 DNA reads TGTGCCAGCAGCTTTGCAGGAGAAGCTTTCTTT.

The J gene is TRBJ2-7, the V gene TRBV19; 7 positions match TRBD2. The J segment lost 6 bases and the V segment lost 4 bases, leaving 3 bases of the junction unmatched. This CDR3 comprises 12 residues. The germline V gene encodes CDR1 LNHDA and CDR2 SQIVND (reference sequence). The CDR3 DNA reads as TGTGCCAGTAGTAGCGGGAGAGGCGAGCAGTACTTC. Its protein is CASSSGRGEQYF. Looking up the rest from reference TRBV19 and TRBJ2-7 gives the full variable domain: DGGITQSPKYLFRKEGQNVTLSCEQNLNHDAMYWYRQDPGQGLRLIYYSQIVNDFQKGDIAEGYSVSREKKESFPLTVTSAQKNPTAFYLCASSSGRGEQYFGPGTRLTVT.

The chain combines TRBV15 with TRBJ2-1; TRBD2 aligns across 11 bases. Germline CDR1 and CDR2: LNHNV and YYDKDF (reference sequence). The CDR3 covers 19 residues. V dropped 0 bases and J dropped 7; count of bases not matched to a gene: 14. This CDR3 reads CATSRDGTSGSPVRNEQFF. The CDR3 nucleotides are TGTGCCACCAGCAGAGATGGCACTAGCGGGAGCCCCGTCAGGAATGAGCAGTTCTTC.

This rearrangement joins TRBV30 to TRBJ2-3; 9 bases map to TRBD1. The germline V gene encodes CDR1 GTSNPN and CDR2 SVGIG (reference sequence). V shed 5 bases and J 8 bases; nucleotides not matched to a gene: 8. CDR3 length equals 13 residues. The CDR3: CAWGTGTYGTQYF. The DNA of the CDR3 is TGTGCCTGGGGGACAGGGACTTATGGTACGCAGTATTTT.

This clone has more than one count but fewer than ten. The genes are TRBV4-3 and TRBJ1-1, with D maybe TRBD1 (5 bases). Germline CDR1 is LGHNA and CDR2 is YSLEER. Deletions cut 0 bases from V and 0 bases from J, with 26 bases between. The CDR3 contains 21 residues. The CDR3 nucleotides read TGCGCCAGCAGCCAAGATTTACTCCCGGACACCCTTATCGTGATGAACACTGAAGCTTTCTTT. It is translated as CASSQDLLPDTLIVMNTEAFF.

CDR3 in amino acids: CASSQKRTGVKRMSYNSPLHF. CDR3 sequence (DNA): TGCGCCAGCAGCCAAAAGCGGACAGGAGTGAAAAGGATGTCCTATAATTCACCCCTCCACTTT. This sequence joins TRBV4-3 and TRBJ1-6; 7 nucleotides match TRBD1. CDR1 is LGHNA, CDR2 YSLEER, per germline. Trimming cost V 2 bases and J 1 base; bases outside gene matches: 17. The CDR3 loop spans 21 amino acids.

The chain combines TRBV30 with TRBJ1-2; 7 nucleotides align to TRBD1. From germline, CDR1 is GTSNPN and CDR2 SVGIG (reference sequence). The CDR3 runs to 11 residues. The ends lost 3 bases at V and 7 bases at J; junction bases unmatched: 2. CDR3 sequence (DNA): TGTGCCTGGAGCGACAGGGTTGGCTACACCTTC. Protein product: CAWSDRVGYTF.

The CDR3 here is CASSQVTGNQPQHF. The DNA of the CDR3 is TGCGCCAGCAGCCAAGTGACGGGAAATCAGCCCCAGCATTTT. The genes are TRBV4-1 and TRBJ1-5; no firm D call. V dropped 1 base and J dropped 4 bases, with 8 bases sitting between them. The CDR3 totals 14 residues. CDR1 is MGHRA and CDR2 is YSYEKL in the germline V gene.

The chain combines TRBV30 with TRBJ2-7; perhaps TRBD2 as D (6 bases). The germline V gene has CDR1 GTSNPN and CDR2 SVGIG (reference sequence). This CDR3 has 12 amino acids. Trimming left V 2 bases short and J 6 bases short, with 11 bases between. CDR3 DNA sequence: TGTGCCTGGAGTTCTTCGGGGGTCGAGCAGTACTTC. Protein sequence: CAWSSSGVEQYF.

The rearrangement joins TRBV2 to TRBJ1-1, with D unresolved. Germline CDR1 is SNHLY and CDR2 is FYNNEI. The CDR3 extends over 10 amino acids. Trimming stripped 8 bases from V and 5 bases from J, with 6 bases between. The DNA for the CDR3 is TGTGCCAGCGGAGGGACTGAAGCTTTCTTT. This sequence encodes CASGGTEAFF. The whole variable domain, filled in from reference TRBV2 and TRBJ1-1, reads EPEVTQTPSHQVTQMGQEVILRCVPISNHLYFYWYRQILGQKVEFLVSFYNNEISEKSEIFDDQFSVERPDGSNFTLKIRSTKLEDSAMYFCASGGTEAFFGQGTRLTVV.

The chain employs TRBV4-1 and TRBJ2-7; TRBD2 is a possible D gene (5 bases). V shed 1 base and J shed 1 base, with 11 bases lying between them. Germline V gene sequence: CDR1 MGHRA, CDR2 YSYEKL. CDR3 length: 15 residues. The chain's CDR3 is CASSQGSDWSYEQYF. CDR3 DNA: TGCGCCAGCAGCCAAGGCTCGGACTGGTCCTACGAGCAGTACTTC.

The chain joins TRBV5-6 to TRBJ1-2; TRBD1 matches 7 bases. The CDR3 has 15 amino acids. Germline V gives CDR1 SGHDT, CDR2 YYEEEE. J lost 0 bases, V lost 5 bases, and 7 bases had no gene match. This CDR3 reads CASRKTGVANYGYTF. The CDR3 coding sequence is TGTGCCAGCAGAAAAACAGGGGTAGCTAACTATGGCTACACCTTC. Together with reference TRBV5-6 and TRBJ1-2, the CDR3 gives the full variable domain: DAGVTQSPTHLIKTRGQQVTLRCSPKSGHDTVSWYQQALGQGPQFIFQYYEEEERQRGNFPDRFSGHQFPNYSSELNVNALLLGDSALYLCASRKTGVANYGYTFGSGTRLTVV.

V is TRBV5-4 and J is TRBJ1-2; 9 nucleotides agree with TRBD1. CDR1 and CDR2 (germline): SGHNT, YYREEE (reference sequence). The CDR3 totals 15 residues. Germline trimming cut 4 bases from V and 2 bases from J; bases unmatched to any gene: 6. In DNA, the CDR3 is TGTGCCAGCAGCCGGAACAGGGGGCGGAACTATGGCTACACCTTC. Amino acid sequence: CASSRNRGRNYGYTF.

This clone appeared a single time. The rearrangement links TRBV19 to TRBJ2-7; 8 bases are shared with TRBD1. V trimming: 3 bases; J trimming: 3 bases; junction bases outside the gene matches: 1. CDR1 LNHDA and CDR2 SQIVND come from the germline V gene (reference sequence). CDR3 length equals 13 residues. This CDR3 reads CASSIGQGYEQYF. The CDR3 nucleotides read TGTGCCAGTAGTATTGGACAGGGCTACGAGCAGTACTTC.

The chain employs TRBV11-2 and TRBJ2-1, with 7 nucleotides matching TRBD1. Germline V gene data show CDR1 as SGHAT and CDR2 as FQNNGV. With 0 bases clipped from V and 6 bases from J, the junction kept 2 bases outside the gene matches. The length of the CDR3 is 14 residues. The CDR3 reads CASSLEGQTNEQFF. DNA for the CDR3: TGTGCCAGCAGCTTAGAGGGACAGACCAATGAGCAGTTCTTC. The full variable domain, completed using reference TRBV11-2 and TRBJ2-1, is EAGVAQSPRYKIIEKRQSVAFWCNPISGHATLYWYQQILGQGPKLLIQFQNNGVVDDSQLPKDRFSAERLKGVDSTLKIQPAKLEDSAVYLCASSLEGQTNEQFFGPGTRLTVL.

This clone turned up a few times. Written as DNA, the CDR3 is TGTGCCAGCAGCTTCTCGGTATACGAGCAGTACTTC. It translates to CASSFSVYEQYF. The rearrangement links TRBV5-5 to TRBJ2-7; no clear D gene. CDR3 length equals 12 residues. The V end was cut by 2 bases, the J end by 4 bases, with 7 bases between. Germline V lookup: CDR1 SGHKS, CDR2 YYEKEE (reference sequence).

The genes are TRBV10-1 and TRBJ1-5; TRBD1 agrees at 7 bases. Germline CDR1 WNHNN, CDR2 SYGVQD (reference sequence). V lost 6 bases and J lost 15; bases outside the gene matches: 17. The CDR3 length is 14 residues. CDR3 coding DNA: TGCGCCAGCAGACCGGGACAGTACATCTTGGGGGGGCATTTT. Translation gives CASRPGQYILGGHF.

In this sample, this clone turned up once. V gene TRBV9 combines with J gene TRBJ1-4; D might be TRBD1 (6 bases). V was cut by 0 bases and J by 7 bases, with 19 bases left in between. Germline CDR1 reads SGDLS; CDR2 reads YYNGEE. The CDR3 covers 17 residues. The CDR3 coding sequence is TGTGCCAGCAGCGTAGGTCCCGGCAGGGGAGTGAGTGAAAAACTGTTTTTT. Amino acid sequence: CASSVGPGRGVSEKLFF.

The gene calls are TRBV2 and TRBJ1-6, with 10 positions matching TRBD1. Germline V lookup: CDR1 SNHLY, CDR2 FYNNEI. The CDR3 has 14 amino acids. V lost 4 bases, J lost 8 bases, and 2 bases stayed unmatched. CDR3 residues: CASSGDRGDSPLHF. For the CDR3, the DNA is TGTGCCAGCAGTGGGGACAGGGGAGATTCACCCCTCCACTTT.

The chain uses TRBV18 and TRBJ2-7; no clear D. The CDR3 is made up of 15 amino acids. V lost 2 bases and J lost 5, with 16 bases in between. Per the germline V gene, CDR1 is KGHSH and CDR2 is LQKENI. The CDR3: CASSPIPSLSDEQYF. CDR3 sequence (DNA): TGTGCCAGCTCACCAATTCCAAGTCTGAGCGACGAGCAGTACTTC.